The clone carrying this TCR beta chain has just a few counts. Systemic immunosuppression or a history of autoimmune disease excluded patients. Data came from immunoSEQ multiplex PCR; TCRdb stores just in-frame clones and leaves some out. This table holds tens of thousands of clones, around 81% found once. Germline V lookup: CDR1 MNHEY, CDR2 SMNVEV (reference sequence). The V segment lost 4 bases and the J segment 10 bases; nucleotides outside the gene matches: 7. The CDR3 is 14 amino acids. This sample was included in a study of OX40 agonist ivuxolimab in advanced cancers. Across the study: In this trial design, patients received ivuxolimab intravenously at 0.01 to 10 mg/kg every 2 weeks.

This rearrangement joins TRBV27 to TRBJ1-4, with 9 bases aligning to TRBD1. This clonotype originated in an adult with an advanced solid tumor such as melanoma, head and neck, liver or kidney cancer. The specimen comprised CD4+ or CD8+ T cells sorted from blood, sampled in a trial of the OX40 agonist ivuxolimab. The CDR3: CASSWGQGSSKLFF. The DNA for the CDR3 is TGTGCCAGCAGTTGGGGACAGGGTTCTTCAAAACTGTTTTTT.